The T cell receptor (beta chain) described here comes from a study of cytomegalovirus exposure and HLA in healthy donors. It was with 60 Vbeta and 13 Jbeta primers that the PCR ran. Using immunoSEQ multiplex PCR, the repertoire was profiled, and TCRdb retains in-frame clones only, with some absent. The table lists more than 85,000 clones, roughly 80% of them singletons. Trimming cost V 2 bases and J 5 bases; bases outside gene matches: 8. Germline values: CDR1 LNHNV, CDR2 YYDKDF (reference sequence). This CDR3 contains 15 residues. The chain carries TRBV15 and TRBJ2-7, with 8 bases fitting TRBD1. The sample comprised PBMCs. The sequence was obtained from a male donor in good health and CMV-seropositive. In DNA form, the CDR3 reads TGTGCCACCAGCAGACCGACAGGGGTGAAGCACGAGCAGTACTTC. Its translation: CATSRPTGVKHEQYF.